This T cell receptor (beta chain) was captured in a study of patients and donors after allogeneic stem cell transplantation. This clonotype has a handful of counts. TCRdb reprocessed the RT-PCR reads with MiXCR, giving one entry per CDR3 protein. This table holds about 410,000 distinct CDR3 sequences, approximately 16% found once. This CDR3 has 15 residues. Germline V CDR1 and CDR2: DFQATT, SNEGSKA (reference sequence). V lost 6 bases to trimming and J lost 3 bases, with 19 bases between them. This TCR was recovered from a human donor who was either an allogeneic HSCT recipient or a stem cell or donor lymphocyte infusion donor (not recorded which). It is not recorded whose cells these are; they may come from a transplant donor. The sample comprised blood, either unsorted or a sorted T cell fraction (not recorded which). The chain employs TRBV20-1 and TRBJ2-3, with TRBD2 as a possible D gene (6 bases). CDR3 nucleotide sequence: TGCAGTGCCCCCCGGACCGGGAGTGTAACAGATACGCAGTATTTT. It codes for CSAPRTGSVTDTQYF.